This TCR beta chain is drawn from a study of blood T cell repertoires in COVID-19. Original analysis: Quantification of nucleated cells was approximated via reference gene primer amplification. Clones were read by immunoSEQ multiplex PCR, and TCRdb kept only the in-frame ones, dropping some. V and J calls and clone size follow that table, whereas D and trimming were derived from the DNA. Of about 160,000 clones in the sample, approximately 81% were seen once. The CDR3 has 15 amino acids. Germline V gives CDR1 MNHNY, CDR2 SVGAGI (reference sequence). V was trimmed by 0 bases and J by 0 bases, leaving 6 bases between them.

The rearrangement uses TRBV6-6 and TRBJ1-5; no definite D call. The receptor was isolated from a man aged 35-49 years with acute or convalescent COVID-19. The sample was peripheral blood. CDR3 sequence: CASSYSDNSNQPQHF. As DNA, the CDR3 is TGTGCCAGCAGTTACTCCGACAATAGCAATCAGCCCCAGCATTTT.